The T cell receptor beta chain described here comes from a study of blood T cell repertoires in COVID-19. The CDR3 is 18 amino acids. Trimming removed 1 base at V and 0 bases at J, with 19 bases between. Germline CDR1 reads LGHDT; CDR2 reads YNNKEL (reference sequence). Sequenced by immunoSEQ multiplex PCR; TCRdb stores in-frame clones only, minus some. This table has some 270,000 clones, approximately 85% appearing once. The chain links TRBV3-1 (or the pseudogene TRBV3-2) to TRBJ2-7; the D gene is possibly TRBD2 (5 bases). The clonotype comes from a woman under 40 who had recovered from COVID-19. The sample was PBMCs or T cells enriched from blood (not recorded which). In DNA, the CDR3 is TGTGCCAGCAGCCAAGGCCCTGCCCACGGGAAGGCCTCCTACGAGCAGTACTTC. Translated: CASSQGPAHGKASYEQYF.